This TCR beta chain came from a study of human T cells and chemical hapten exposure (dated by TCRdb to the early 2020s). With respect to the entire study: For sensitization, 2% DPC in acetone was applied to a 2 cm by 2 cm area of upper inner arm skin. Throughout the study period of roughly 24 weeks, patients also received therapeutic DPC doses to the scalp every week. Patch testing was done on the upper back using Finn chambers containing 0.01% DPC, and results were scored after 6 days according to International Contact Dermatitis Research Group standards. The mostly female patient cohort included alopecia areata with under or over 50% scalp involvement, alopecia totalis and alopecia universalis. Libraries were pooled for sequencing, and variation in per-sample TCR yields was attributed mainly to small differences in library volumes within the pool. In alopecia patients, the study followed how the peripheral blood TCR repertoire changed in vivo over primary and secondary sensitization to diphenylcyclopropenone (DPC), a hapten. Blood was sampled from patients pre-sensitization (week 0) and at 2, 6 and about 24 weeks after DPC sensitization. Blood for TCR sequencing was provided by twenty-nine alopecia patients at one to four time points (pre-sensitization, 2, 6 and 24 weeks). Results and caveats for the whole study, not just this receptor: Patch test score was positively correlated with the number of PT1 expanded TCRs, with significance at thresholds 8, 16 and 32 but not at 4. DPC sensitization did not change how many TCRs were above 1 in 1000 frequency, and no evidence was found of alterations in global repertoire structure. Because all patients had alopecia, a presumed autoimmune disease, the immune response of the patients might differ from that of healthy individuals. Significantly more large CDR3 similarity clusters were formed by expanded TCRs than by pre-sensitization or healthy control sets, consistent with antigen-driven responses. After repeated subsampling, changes were observed in the strength of the expansion versus patch-test correlation and in the threshold at which the correlation became significant.

Ten or more counts support this clonotype. There is no known antigen for this receptor. No much larger clone is present one base from it, and per-base qualities are unavailable. Receptor libraries were prepared by RACE. Sequencing was performed on a NextSeq 500. Library preparation attached unique molecular identifiers to individual cDNA molecules for quantitative, reproducible TCR counting. For every blood RNA sample, sequencing covered both the TCR alpha and TCR beta chains. Regarding the original processing steps: The median number of TCRs per sample was roughly 98,000, ranging from roughly 23,224 to 690,600. V, J and CDR3 annotation of the TCR reads was carried out using the Decombinator software suite. To make PS versus PT1 abundance plots, every sample was subsampled to the same number of TCRs (28,000). Expanded TCRs were defined as absent before sensitization and observed at least eight times at the 2-week time point. TCRdb reanalyzed the raw reads on its own, using fastp at Q25 for trimming and MiXCR for clone calling, and kept in-frame beta chains. Rows with one shared CDR3 protein collapse into an entry with the most common genes and DNA. The V and J calls were determined by TCRdb, not by the authors. This sample has about 170,000 distinct CDR3 sequences in its table, and about a quarter of those were observed once. Jointly, the top ten make up under 2.5% of the sample.

The CDR3 holds 14 amino acids from the cysteine to the phenylalanine. Only the CDR3 part of the read is kept: 42 bases, read in frame from the first base. For CDR1 and CDR2, the germline V gene lists MNHEY and SVGAGI. The V end loses 5 bases and the J end loses 9 bases, and a stretch of 14 bases separates them. The sample's time point, from its label and the paper: patch test 3, about 24 weeks after DPC sensitization. Interpreted using the paper, the treatment or condition label stands for: therapeutic diphenylcyclopropenone sensitization with weekly scalp DPC. Blood at each patch-test visit was drawn before the patch test was applied. Eligible patients were aged 18 to 70, diagnosed with alopecia, deemed suitable for DPC therapy, and excluded if pregnant. Unfractionated whole blood was collected in Tempus Blood RNA tubes, and total RNA was extracted from that blood.

The chain joins TRBV6-5 to TRBJ1-6; no D gene can be assigned with confidence. The sample here was whole blood, taken in connection with sensitization to the hapten diphenylcyclopropenone (DPC). The receptor comes from a woman aged 18-35 years with alopecia areata. Some clones in this sample may be carry-over from other donors' samples. The CDR3 protein sequence reads: CASSTPRRGSPLHF. The DNA sequence is given as TGTGCCAGCAGTACCCCCCGGCGGGGTTCACCCCTCCACTTT.